This T cell receptor (beta chain) appears in the sequencing data of a study of CXCR3-negative and CXCR3-positive naive CD8 T cells. Germline CDR1 MNHNY, CDR2 SVGAGI (reference sequence). The CDR3 runs to 12 residues. Study-wide findings and caveats: Memory cells showed distinct TRBV-TRBJ patterns, while the two naive subsets matched.

Comments on this clonotype: The target antigen is unknown.

Via 5' RACE with UMI labels, TRB cDNA libraries were prepared. TCRdb reprocessed the 5' RACE reads; each CDR3 protein has one entry and no DNA is given. The sample spans tens of thousands of distinct CDR3 sequences; the ten largest clones claim about 1.4%. The sequence was collected from a human donor in good health. Some clones in this sample may be carry-over from other donors' samples. The sample taken for sequencing was naive CXCR3- CD8+ T cells from blood. Specified subset: CD45RO-CCR7+CD27+CD95- naive CD8+ T cells lacking CXCR3 (TNR3-). This chain joins TRBV6-6 and TRBJ2-3; TCRdb reports TRBD1, a call that lacks DNA to check it against. This CDR3 reads CAIGQGLDTQYF.